The clone carrying this TCR beta chain has a single count. Only in-frame clones appear in the TCRdb table, and some are missing; sequencing was by immunoSEQ multiplex PCR. The repertoire holds some 260,000 clones, with approximately 90% as singletons. Germline V gene data show CDR1 as SGHRS and CDR2 as YFSETQ. The length of the CDR3 is 15 residues. V lost 4 bases to trimming and J lost 4 bases; unmatched junction nucleotides: 7. The sample comes from a study of blood T cell repertoires in COVID-19. Participant-reported clinical history was the basis for cohort assignment. Resolution of symptoms, clearance, or two negative PCRs was present in recovered Cohort 3 donors.

The sequencing input was PBMCs or T cells enriched from blood (not recorded which). The origin of this receptor is a man aged 35 to 55 who had recovered from COVID-19. The V gene is TRBV5-1, the J gene TRBJ1-4; 7 bases agree with TRBD1. The CDR3 sequence is CASSRTGQNNEKLFF. In DNA, the CDR3 is TGCGCCAGCAGCAGAACGGGACAGAATAATGAAAAACTGTTTTTT.